Listed here are 20 T cell receptor beta chains from one sample, sequenced in a study of somatic mutations in cytotoxic T cells in rheumatoid arthritis. TCRdb keeps only in-frame clones here, not all; method: immunoSEQ multiplex PCR. The sample comprises more than 10,000 clones, roughly 70% of which are singletons, and about 40% rests with the top ten. What was sequenced was CD8+ T cells sorted from blood. The receptor source for this set is a man aged 60 to 75 in good health.

This clone came up once. The chain links TRBV5-1 to TRBJ1-1; TRBD1 matches at 7 bases. In germline, CDR1 is SGHRS, CDR2 YFSETQ. The CDR3 spans 14 residues. The ends lost 1 base at V and 1 base at J; junction bases unmatched: 1. The CDR3 sequence: CASSLWTGNTEAFF. CDR3 bases: TGCGCCAGCAGCTTGTGGACAGGGAACACTGAAGCTTTCTTT.

The sample holds a few counts of this clone. The chain joins TRBV30 to TRBJ1-1; tentative D call: TRBD1 (5 bases). V was pared by 0 bases and J by 3 bases, with 8 bases between. There are 13 residues in the CDR3. Germline CDR1 and CDR2: GTSNPN and SVGIG (reference sequence). CDR3: CAWSVGTYTEAFF. As DNA, the CDR3 is TGTGCCTGGAGTGTTGGGACTTACACTGAAGCTTTCTTT.

In DNA form, the CDR3 reads TGTGCCAGCAGTCTCACCAGCGGGAGAGGGAATGAGCAGTTCTTC. Its protein product is CASSLTSGRGNEQFF. The V call is TRBV27, the J call TRBJ2-1; 8 bases are a match to TRBD2. This CDR3 has 15 residues. The trim removed 5 bases at V and 7 bases at J, leaving 10 bases unmatched. The germline V gene encodes CDR1 MNHEY and CDR2 SMNVEV (reference sequence).

The chain is built from TRBV7-6 and TRBJ2-3; D gene ambiguous. The CDR3 is 16 amino acids. V dropped 0 bases and J dropped 7 bases, with 17 bases sitting between them. Germline-derived CDR1 and CDR2 are SGHVS and FNYEAQ. CDR3 bases: TGTGCCAGCAGCTTAGCAGCAGGTTACTCGGTAAATACGCAGTATTTT. This encodes CASSLAAGYSVNTQYF.

The chain joins TRBV11-2 to TRBJ2-5; 11 bases line up with TRBD2. The CDR3 extends over 15 amino acids. In germline, CDR1 is SGHAT, CDR2 FQNNGV. J gave up 3 bases and V 7 bases, and 7 bases lay outside the gene matches. The CDR3 loop reads CASIGLAGGEETQYF. The CDR3 bases are TGTGCCAGCATCGGGCTAGCGGGGGGAGAAGAGACCCAGTACTTC.

A note on this clone: The same CDR3 is also encoded by other DNA sequences in this sample. In DNA form, the CDR3 reads TGTGCCAGCAGTGAAGGCAGGGGTACGAACACTGAAGCTTTCTTT. Protein: CASSEGRGTNTEAFF. This chain links TRBV2 with TRBJ1-1, with a possible D match to TRBD1 (6 bases). Germline lookup yields CDR1 SNHLY and CDR2 FYNNEI. The ends were cut back, 1 base at V and 1 base at J, with 10 bases in the middle. The CDR3 has 15 residues.

The rearrangement links TRBV16 to TRBJ1-1; D is uncertain. Trimming left V 4 bases short and J 4 bases short, with 7 bases between. Germline CDR1 is KGHSY and CDR2 is FQNENV. This CDR3 has 12 amino acids. The CDR3 reads CASSLGPTEAFF. The CDR3 DNA reads as TGTGCCAGCAGCCTTGGGCCCACTGAAGCTTTCTTT.

V usage is TRBV15 and J usage is TRBJ2-2; TRBD2 aligns across 8 bases. The germline CDR1 and CDR2 sequences are LNHNV and YYDKDF (reference sequence). This CDR3 is 15 amino acids long. CDR3 in amino acids: CASGRREDNTGELFF. CDR3 bases: TGTGCTTCCGGGAGGCGGGAGGATAACACCGGGGAGCTGTTTTTT.

This chain uses TRBV30 with TRBJ1-3; 7 nucleotides match TRBD1. V was pared by 2 bases and J by 5 bases, with 15 bases of the junction left unmatched. This CDR3 is built from 17 residues. Germline V gene sequence: CDR1 GTSNPN, CDR2 SVGIG (reference sequence). Here the CDR3 DNA reads TGTGCCTGGAGTACCCAATCATACAGGGGAGACAGAAACACCATATATTTT. Its protein product is CAWSTQSYRGDRNTIYF.

The V and J genes are TRBV14 and TRBJ1-2; the D is unclear. Trimming stripped 3 bases from V and 1 base from J, with 6 bases between. The CDR3 extends over 13 amino acids. Per germline, CDR1 SGHDN and CDR2 FVKESK. The CDR3 region has the DNA TGTGCCAGCAGCCAGGGCGGTAACTATGGCTACACCTTC. It yields the protein CASSQGGNYGYTF.

This rearrangement joins TRBV27 to TRBJ2-3, with D unresolved. CDR1 MNHEY and CDR2 SMNVEV come from the germline V gene (reference sequence). The CDR3 contains 16 residues. V lost 5 bases and J 1 base, leaving 16 bases between the germline ends. CDR3 sequence reads: CASSPHLSSGTDTQYF. CDR3 nucleotide sequence: TGTGCCAGCAGTCCCCACCTTAGCAGCGGCACAGATACGCAGTATTTT.

The chain has TRBV4-2 and TRBJ2-1; 13 bases align to TRBD2. The germline gives CDR1 LGHNA, CDR2 YNFKEQ. V lost 1 base, J lost 4 bases, and 7 bases stayed unmatched. The CDR3 consists of 18 residues. The CDR3 spells CASSQASRLAGGYNEQFF. As DNA, the CDR3 is TGTGCCAGCAGCCAAGCCAGTAGACTAGCGGGGGGTTACAATGAGCAGTTCTTC.

In its sample, this clone was seen a few times. The rearrangement uses TRBV19 and TRBJ2-1; D tentatively fits TRBD1 or TRBD2 (5 bases each). Germline CDR1 and CDR2: LNHDA and SQIVND (reference sequence). The CDR3 covers 15 residues. V lost 2 bases and J 0 bases, leaving 8 bases between the germline ends. The CDR3 here is CASSIPGSSYNEQFF. The DNA of the CDR3 is TGTGCCAGTAGTATACCAGGGAGCTCCTACAATGAGCAGTTCTTC.

The V gene is TRBV6-5, the J gene TRBJ1-1; D is unclear. This CDR3 spans 15 amino acids. Trimming removed 0 bases from V and 5 bases from J, with 13 bases in between. Germline V gene lookup returns CDR1 MNHEY and CDR2 SVGAGI. CDR3 region: CASSYSTTPGTEAFF. CDR3 bases: TGTGCCAGCAGTTACTCAACCACGCCGGGAACTGAAGCTTTCTTT.

The rearrangement links TRBV15 to TRBJ2-7; perhaps D is TRBD1 or TRBD2 (6 bases each). The CDR3 loop spans 14 amino acids. Trimming stripped 5 bases from V and 1 base from J, with 12 bases between. CDR1 LNHNV and CDR2 YYDKDF come from the germline V gene (reference sequence). The CDR3 DNA follows: TGTGCCACCAGCCCTGAAGGGGGGTCCTACGAGCAGTACTTC. Translation: CATSPEGGSYEQYF.

This chain uses TRBV5-6 with TRBJ2-1, with a possible D match to TRBD2 (6 bases). V was trimmed by 0 bases and J by 4 bases, leaving 11 bases between them. The V gene's germline CDR1 is SGHDT and CDR2 YYEEEE. This CDR3 has 15 residues. The CDR3 is CASSLGGDGYNEQFF. The CDR3 region has the DNA TGTGCCAGCAGCTTGGGGGGGGACGGTTACAATGAGCAGTTCTTC.

This clone was counted a single time. The chain uses TRBV5-1 and TRBJ1-1; a possible D gene is TRBD1 (6 bases). V shed 1 base and J shed 4 bases, with 17 bases lying between them. The germline V gene encodes CDR1 SGHRS and CDR2 YFSETQ. The length of the CDR3 is 16 residues. The CDR3 DNA reads TGCGCCAGCAGCTTGAGGGGGGGCATAGAGGTCACTGAAGCTTTCTTT. It encodes CASSLRGGIEVTEAFF.

This clone is judged medium-sized. J is TRBJ1-5 and V is TRBV2; D is perhaps TRBD1 (6 bases). The CDR3 contains 13 residues. From germline, CDR1 is SNHLY and CDR2 FYNNEI. Trimming cost V 4 bases and J 6 bases, with 10 bases left between them. CDR3 amino acids: CASSVAGAQPQHF. The CDR3 nucleotides read TGTGCCAGCAGTGTGGCGGGGGCTCAGCCCCAGCATTTT.

The chain couples TRBV28 to TRBJ2-2; D possibly uses TRBD1 or TRBD2 (5 bases each). V was clipped by 6 bases and J by 3 bases, with 20 bases between them. CDR3 length: 17 residues. Germline V lookup: CDR1 MDHEN, CDR2 SYDVKM. The CDR3 region is CASSTTPGGTDTGELFF. The CDR3 nucleotides are TGTGCCAGCAGCACTACCCCGGGTGGGACGGACACCGGGGAGCTGTTTTTT. Together with reference TRBV28 and TRBJ2-2, the CDR3 gives the full variable domain: DVKVTQSSRYLVKRTGEKVFLECVQDMDHENMFWYRQDPGLGLRLIYFSYDVKMKEKGDIPEGYSVSREKKERFSLILESASTNQTSMYLCASSTTPGGTDTGELFFGEGSRLTVL.

Only one count was recorded for this clone. The J gene is TRBJ2-1, the V gene TRBV5-4; possibly TRBD1 for D (6 bases). Trimming removed 0 bases at V and 2 bases at J, with 9 bases between. Germline V gene data show CDR1 as SGHNT and CDR2 as YYREEE (reference sequence). This CDR3 contains 15 residues. The CDR3 region has the DNA TGTGCCAGCAGCTTGGTATGGGGGCCCTACAATGAGCAGTTCTTC. Its translation is CASSLVWGPYNEQFF.